This TCR beta chain came from a study of human CD8 memory T cell subsets. The CDR3 totals 15 residues. The germline CDR1 and CDR2 sequences are SGHDN and FVKESK. Production of TCR beta libraries used UMI-labeled 5' RACE as the method. From the 5' RACE reads, TCRdb lists one entry per CDR3 protein and no DNA. The sample is made up of some 9,300 distinct CDR3 sequences, and the top ten hold roughly 9.8% of it. Study-level results: T cell repertoires from the stem-like memory and precursor exhausted subsets showed minimal mutual overlap.

Notes on this clonotype: The antigen remains unidentified.

The sample taken for sequencing was CD8+ stem-like memory T cells (TSCM and TCM) sorted from PBMCs. Subset in this sample: stem-like memory CD8 T cells (TSTEM), CCR7+ PD-1- TIGIT-. The genes are TRBV14 and TRBJ2-3; TCRdb names TRBD2, which stays unverified in the absence of DNA. The sequence was collected from a human donor in good health. The CDR3 sequence is CASSEAGGFTDTQYF.